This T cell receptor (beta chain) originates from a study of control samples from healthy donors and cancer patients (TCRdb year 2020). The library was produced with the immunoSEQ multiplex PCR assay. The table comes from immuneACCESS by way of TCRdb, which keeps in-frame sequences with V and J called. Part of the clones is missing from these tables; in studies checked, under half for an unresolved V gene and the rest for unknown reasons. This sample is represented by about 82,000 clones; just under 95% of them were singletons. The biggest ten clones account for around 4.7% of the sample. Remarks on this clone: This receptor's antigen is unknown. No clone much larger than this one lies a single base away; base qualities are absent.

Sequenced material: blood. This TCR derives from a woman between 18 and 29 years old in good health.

The CDR3 loop reads CASSPSTGPYEQYF. The DNA sequence is TGTGCCAGCAGCCCCTCGACAGGGCCCTACGAGCAGTACTTC. The sequence joins TRBV5-5 to TRBJ2-7, with 7 junctional bases fitting TRBD1. Sequences SGHKS (CDR1) and YYEKEE (CDR2) are obtained from the germline V gene (reference sequence). After removal of 4 bases from V and 2 bases from J, the junction retains 6 bases not matched to a gene. Taken from cysteine to phenylalanine, the CDR3 has 14 residues. Only CDR3 DNA is held: 42 bases, read in frame from base 1.